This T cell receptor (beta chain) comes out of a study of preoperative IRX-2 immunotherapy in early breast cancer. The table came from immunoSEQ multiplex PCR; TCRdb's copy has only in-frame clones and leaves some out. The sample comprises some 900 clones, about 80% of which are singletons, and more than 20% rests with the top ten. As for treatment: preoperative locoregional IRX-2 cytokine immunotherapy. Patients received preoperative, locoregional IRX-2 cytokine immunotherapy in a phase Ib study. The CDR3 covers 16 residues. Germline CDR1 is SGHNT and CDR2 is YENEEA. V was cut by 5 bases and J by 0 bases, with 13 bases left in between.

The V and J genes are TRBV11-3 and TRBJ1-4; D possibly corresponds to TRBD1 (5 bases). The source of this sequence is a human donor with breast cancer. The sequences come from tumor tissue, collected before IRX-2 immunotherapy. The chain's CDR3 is CASSIGTRATNEKLFF. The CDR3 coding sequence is TGTGCCAGCAGCATCGGGACCAGGGCAACTAATGAAAAACTGTTTTTT.